The 4 T cell receptor beta chains given below trace back to one sample, sequenced in a study of OX40 agonist ivuxolimab in advanced cancers. Measured with immunoSEQ multiplex PCR; TCRdb has only the in-frame clones, and not every one. The sample has 35,000 to 45,000 clones, 82% seen once. Sequencing used CD4+ or CD8+ T cells sorted from blood, obtained in a trial of the OX40 agonist ivuxolimab. These receptors originate from an adult with an advanced solid tumor such as melanoma, head and neck, liver or kidney cancer.

This rearrangement joins TRBV2 to TRBJ2-7, with 9 bases identical to TRBD2. This CDR3 region has 16 residues. After removal of 4 bases from V and 3 bases from J, the junction contained 10 bases not matched to a gene. The germline gives CDR1 SNHLY, CDR2 FYNNEI. CDR3 residues: CASSVLGGRALYEQYF. The CDR3 coding sequence is TGTGCCAGCAGTGTCCTTGGCGGGAGGGCCCTCTACGAGCAGTACTTC.

The rearrangement links TRBV25-1 to TRBJ2-6; D not resolved. Germline values: CDR1 MGHDK, CDR2 SYGVNS. V was trimmed by 7 bases and J by 4 bases, leaving 11 bases between them. The CDR3 length is 14 residues. CDR3 residues: CASTEIGGANVLTF. The CDR3 DNA sequence: TGTGCCAGCACGGAGATCGGGGGGGCCAACGTCCTGACTTTC.

The CDR3 coding sequence is TGTGCCAGCAGCGTCAGCCTAGACTCCTCCTACAATGAGCAGTTCTTC. This translates into CASSVSLDSSYNEQFF. The J gene is TRBJ2-1, the V gene TRBV9; D not resolved. The V gene lost 2 bases and the J gene lost 0 bases, with 12 bases spanning the gap. Per the germline V gene, CDR1 is SGDLS and CDR2 is YYNGEE. The CDR3 contains 16 residues.

V usage is TRBV19 and J usage is TRBJ1-5; tentative D call: TRBD1 (6 bases). This CDR3 has 14 amino acids. Germline CDR1 and CDR2: LNHDA and SQIVND (reference sequence). V was pared by 6 bases and J by 4 bases, with 13 bases between. CDR3 sequence: CASSHGQPNQPQHF. The CDR3 DNA is TGTGCCAGTAGCCACGGACAGCCTAATCAGCCCCAGCATTTT. Full variable domain (rest looked up from reference TRBV19 and TRBJ1-5): DGGITQSPKYLFRKEGQNVTLSCEQNLNHDAMYWYRQDPGQGLRLIYYSQIVNDFQKGDIAEGYSVSREKKESFPLTVTSAQKNPTAFYLCASSHGQPNQPQHFGDGTRLSIL.